The clone carrying this TCR beta chain was seen a few times. Antigen unknown. Germline V CDR1 and CDR2: MNHNS, SASEGT. The CDR3 covers 15 residues. The J segment lost 3 bases and the V segment lost 6 bases, leaving 5 bases of the junction unmatched. TCRdb re-called the reads with MiXCR, one entry per CDR3 protein. This table holds 310,000 or so distinct CDR3 sequences, 15% to 20% found once. This record belongs to a study of T cell repertoires in cytomegalovirus infection. Study-wide background: An indication of both CMV infection and matching HLA type came from public TCR beta signatures. Study-level findings and limits: CMV carriers having the relevant HLA were flagged by cumulative public TCR beta family frequency. It was HLA-C-restricted CMV-specific TCR beta clonotypes that dominated the response ex vivo.

The receptor was isolated from a human donor in good health (CMV status not recorded). Some clones in this sample may be carry-over from other donors' samples. The sample taken for sequencing was PBMCs. The chain links TRBV6-1 to TRBJ2-3; 11 bases match TRBD2. CDR3 in DNA: TGTGCCAGCAGAGAGACTAGCGGGACAACAGATACGCAGTATTTT. Its protein product is CASRETSGTTDTQYF.